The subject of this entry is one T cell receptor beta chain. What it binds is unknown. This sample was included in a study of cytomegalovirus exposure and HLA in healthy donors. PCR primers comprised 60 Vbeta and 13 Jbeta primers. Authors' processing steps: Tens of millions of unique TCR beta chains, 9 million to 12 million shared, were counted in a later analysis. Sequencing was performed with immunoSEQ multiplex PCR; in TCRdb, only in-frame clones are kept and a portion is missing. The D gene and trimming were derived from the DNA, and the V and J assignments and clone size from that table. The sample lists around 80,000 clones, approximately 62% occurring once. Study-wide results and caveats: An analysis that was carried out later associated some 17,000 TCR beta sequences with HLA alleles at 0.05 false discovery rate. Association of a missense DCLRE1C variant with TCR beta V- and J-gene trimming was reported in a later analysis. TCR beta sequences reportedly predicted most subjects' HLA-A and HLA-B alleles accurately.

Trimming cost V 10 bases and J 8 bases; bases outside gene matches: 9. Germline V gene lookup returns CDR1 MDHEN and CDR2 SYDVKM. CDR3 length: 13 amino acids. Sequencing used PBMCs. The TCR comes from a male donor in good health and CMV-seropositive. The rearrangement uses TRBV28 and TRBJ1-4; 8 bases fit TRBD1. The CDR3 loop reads CATPDRAGEKLFF. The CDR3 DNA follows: TGTGCCACCCCGGACAGGGCGGGGGAAAAACTGTTTTTT.